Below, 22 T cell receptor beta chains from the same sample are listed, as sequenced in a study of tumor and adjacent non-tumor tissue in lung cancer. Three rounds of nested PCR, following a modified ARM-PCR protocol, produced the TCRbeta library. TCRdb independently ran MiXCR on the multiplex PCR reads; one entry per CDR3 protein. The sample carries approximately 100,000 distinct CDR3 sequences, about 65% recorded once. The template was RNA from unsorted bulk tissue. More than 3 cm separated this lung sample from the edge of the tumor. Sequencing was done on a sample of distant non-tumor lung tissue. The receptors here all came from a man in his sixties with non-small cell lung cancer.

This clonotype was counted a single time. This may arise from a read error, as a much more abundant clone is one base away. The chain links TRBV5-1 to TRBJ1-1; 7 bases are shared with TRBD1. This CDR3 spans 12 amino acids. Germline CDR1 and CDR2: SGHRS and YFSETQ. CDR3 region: CANTGENIEAFF. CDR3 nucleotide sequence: TGCGCCAACACAGGGGAGAACATTGAAGCTTTCTTT.

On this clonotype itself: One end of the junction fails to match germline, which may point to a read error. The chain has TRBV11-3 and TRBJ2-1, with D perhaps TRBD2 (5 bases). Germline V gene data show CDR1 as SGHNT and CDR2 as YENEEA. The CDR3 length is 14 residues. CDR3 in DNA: TGTGCCTGCAGCTGGCAAGGATTAGCGAATGGGCAGTTCTTC. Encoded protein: CACSWQGLANGQFF.

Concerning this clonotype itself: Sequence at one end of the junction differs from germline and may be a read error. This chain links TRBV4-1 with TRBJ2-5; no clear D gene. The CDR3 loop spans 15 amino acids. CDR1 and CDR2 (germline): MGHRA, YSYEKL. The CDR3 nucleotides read TGTACCAGCAGCCAAGAAGCAGTAGATCAAGAGACCCAGTACTTC. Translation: CTSSQEAVDQETQYF.

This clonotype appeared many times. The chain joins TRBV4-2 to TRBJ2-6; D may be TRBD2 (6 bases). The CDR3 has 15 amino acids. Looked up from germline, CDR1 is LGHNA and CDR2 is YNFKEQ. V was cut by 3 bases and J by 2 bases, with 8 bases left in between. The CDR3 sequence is CASSQEGAGANVLTF. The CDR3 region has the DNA TGTGCCAGCAGCCAGGAGGGTGCTGGGGCCAACGTCCTGACTTTC.

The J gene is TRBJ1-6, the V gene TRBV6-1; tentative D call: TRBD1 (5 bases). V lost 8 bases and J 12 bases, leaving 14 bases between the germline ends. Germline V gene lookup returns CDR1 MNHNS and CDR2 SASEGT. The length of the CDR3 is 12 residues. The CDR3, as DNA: TGTGCCAGCTTAATGGGGGATGGACCCCTCCACTTT. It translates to CASLMGDGPLHF.

CDR3 loop: CSARGDRGTGNTIYF. DNA for the CDR3: TGCAGTGCTAGAGGGGACAGGGGGACTGGAAACACCATATATTTT. V usage is TRBV20-1 and J usage is TRBJ1-3; 11 bases match TRBD1. This CDR3 is 15 amino acids long. J lost 2 bases, V lost 1 base, and 1 base had no gene match. The germline CDR1 and CDR2 sequences are DFQATT and SNEGSKA (reference sequence).

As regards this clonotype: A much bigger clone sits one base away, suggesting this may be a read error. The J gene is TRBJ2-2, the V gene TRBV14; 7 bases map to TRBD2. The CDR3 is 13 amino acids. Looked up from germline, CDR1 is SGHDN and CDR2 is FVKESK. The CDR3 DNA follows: TGTGCCAACAGCCACGGGGGGTCCGGGGAGCTGTTTTTT. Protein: CANSHGGSGELFF.

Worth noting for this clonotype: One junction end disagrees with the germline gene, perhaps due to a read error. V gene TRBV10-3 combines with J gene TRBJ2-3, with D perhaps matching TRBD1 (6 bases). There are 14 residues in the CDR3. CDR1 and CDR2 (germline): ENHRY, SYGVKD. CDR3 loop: CAISTGSGTETQYF. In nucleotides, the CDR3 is TGTGCTATCAGTACAGGGTCGGGCACAGAAACGCAGTATTTT.

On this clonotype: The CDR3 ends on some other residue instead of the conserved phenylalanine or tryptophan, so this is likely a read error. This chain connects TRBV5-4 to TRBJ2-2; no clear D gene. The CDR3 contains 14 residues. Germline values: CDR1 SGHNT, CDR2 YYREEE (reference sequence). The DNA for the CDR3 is TGTGCCGGCAGTCCGGGTCGGAACACCGGGGAGCTGTTTATT. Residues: CAGSPGRNTGELFI.

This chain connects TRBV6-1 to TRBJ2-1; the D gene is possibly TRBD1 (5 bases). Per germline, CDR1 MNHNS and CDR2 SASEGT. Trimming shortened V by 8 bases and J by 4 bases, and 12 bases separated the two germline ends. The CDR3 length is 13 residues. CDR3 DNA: TGTGCCAGCGCCCGACAGTTGTACAATGAGCAGTTCTTC. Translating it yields CASARQLYNEQFF.

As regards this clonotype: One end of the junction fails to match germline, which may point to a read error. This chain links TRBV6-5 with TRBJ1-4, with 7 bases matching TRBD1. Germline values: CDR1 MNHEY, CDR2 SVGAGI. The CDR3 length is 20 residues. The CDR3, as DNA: TGTGTCAGCAGTCACTCCCCTATCGGGGACAGTGCAACAACTAATGAAAAACTGTTTTTT. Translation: CVSSHSPIGDSATTNEKLFF.

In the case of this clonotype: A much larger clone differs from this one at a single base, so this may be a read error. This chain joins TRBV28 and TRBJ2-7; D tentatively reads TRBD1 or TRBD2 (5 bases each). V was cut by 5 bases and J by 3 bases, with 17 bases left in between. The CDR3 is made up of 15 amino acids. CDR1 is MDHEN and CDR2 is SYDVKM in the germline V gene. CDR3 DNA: TGTGCCAGCAGTCCCTCCGGGGCCCTCCACTACGAGCAGTACTTC. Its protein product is CASSPSGALHYEQYF.

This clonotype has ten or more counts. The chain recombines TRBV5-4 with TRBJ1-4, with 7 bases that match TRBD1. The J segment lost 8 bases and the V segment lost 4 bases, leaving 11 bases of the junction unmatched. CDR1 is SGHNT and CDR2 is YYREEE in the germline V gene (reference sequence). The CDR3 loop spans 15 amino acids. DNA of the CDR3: TGTGCCAGCAGCGACCTCGACAGGGCGAGCGAAAAACTGTTTTTT. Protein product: CASSDLDRASEKLFF.

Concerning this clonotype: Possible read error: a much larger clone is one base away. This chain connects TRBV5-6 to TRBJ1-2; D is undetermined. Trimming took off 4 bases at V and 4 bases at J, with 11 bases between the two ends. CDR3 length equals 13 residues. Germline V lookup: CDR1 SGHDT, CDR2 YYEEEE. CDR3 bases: TGTGCCAGCAGCGTGGAGGGAACCTATGGCTACACCTTC. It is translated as CASSVEGTYGYTF. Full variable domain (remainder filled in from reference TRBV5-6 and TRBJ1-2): DAGVTQSPTHLIKTRGQQVTLRCSPKSGHDTVSWYQQALGQGPQFIFQYYEEEERQRGNFPDRFSGHQFPNYSSELNVNALLLGDSALYLCASSVEGTYGYTFGSGTRLTVV.

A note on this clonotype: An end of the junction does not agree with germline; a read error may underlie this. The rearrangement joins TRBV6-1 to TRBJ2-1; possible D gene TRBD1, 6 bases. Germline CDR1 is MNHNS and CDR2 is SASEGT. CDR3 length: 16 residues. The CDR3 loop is CVSSHYDRLSYNEQFF. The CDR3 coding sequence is TGTGTCAGCAGTCATTACGACAGGCTCTCCTACAATGAGCAGTTCTTC.

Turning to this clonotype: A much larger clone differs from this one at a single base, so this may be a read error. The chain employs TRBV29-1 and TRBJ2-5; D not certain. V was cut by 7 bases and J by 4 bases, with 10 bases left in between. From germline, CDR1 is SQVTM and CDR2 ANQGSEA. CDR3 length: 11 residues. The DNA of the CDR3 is TGCAGCGGGTGGATAGGAGAGACCCAGTACTTC. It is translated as CSGWIGETQYF.

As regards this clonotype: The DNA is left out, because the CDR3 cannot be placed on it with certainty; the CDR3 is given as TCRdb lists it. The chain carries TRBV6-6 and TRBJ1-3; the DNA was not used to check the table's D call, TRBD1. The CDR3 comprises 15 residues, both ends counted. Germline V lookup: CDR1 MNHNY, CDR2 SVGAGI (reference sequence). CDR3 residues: CGGSWGQGTGNTINF.

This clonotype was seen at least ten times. The CDR3 protein is CASSTPGGGQPQHF. CDR3 coding DNA: TGTGCCAGCAGTACTCCGGGCGGGGGCCAGCCCCAGCATTTT. The gene calls are TRBV28 and TRBJ1-5, with a possible D match to TRBD1 (6 bases). Between the trimmed V and J ends, which lost 5 bases and 7 bases, there was a span of 15 bases. Germline CDR1 and CDR2: MDHEN and SYDVKM. The CDR3 has 14 amino acids.

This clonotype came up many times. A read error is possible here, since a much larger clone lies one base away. CDR3 sequence reads: CAGSLVAMGRANEQFF. The CDR3 coding sequence is TGTGCCGGCAGCTTAGTTGCAATGGGGCGGGCCAATGAGCAGTTCTTC. The genes are TRBV11-3 and TRBJ2-1; D is tentatively TRBD1 or TRBD2 (5 bases each). Germline V gene data show CDR1 as SGHNT and CDR2 as YENEEA. This CDR3 spans 16 amino acids.

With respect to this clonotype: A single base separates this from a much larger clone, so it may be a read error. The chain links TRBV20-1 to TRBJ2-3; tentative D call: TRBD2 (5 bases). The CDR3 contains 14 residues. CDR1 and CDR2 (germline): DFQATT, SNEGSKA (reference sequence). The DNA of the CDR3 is TGCAGTGCGAATTCCGGAGGCAACACAGATACGCTGTATTTT. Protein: CSANSGGNTDTLYF.

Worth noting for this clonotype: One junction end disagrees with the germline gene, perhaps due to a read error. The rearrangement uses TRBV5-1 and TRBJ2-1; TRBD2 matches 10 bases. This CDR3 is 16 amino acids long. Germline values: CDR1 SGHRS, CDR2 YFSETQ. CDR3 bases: TGCGCCAGCAGCTTCCTAGCGGGAGAAGGGGGCAATGAGCAGCTCTTC. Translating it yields CASSFLAGEGGNEQLF.

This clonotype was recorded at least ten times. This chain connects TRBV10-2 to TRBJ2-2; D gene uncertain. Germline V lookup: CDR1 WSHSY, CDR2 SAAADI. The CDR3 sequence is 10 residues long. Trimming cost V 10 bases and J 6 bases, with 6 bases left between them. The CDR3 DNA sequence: TGCGCCACCCAGGCCGGGGAGCTGTTTTTT. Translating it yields CATQAGELFF.